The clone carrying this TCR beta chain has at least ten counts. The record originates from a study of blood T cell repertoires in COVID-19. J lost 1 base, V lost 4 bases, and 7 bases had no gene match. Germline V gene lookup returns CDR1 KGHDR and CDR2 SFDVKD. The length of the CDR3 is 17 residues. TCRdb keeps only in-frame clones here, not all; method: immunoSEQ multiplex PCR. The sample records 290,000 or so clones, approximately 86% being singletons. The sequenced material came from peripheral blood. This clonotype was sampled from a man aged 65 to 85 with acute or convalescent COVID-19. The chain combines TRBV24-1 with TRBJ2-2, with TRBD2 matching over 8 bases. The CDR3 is CATSDRASGRNTGELFF. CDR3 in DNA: TGTGCCACCAGTGACCGAGCCAGCGGGAGGAACACCGGGGAGCTGTTTTTT.